A selection of T cell receptor beta chains follows, all from one sample in a study of cytomegalovirus exposure and HLA in healthy donors. Sequenced by immunoSEQ multiplex PCR; TCRdb stores in-frame clones only, minus some. The data contain about 76,000 clones, 78% of them singletons. The source material was PBMCs. Every receptor here comes from a male donor in good health and CMV-seropositive. Each CDR3 is given with its conserved first and last residue.

v_call	j_call	cdr3_aa
TRBV25-1	TRBJ1-5	CASSHRVGQPQHF
TRBV5-4	TRBJ2-3	CASSLAGRGTDTQYF
TRBV14	TRBJ2-1	CASISPRNEQFF
TRBV6-5	TRBJ2-7	CASRLGTSREQYF
TRBV27	TRBJ2-4	CASSSPGLRNDKNIQYF
TRBV11-2	TRBJ2-3	CASLLMSGSTDTQYF
TRBV27	TRBJ2-1	CASSSLFGIVNEQFF
TRBV6-5	TRBJ2-1	CASSYSPGFYNEQFF
TRBV30	TRBJ2-2	CAWQNSDRDTGELFF
TRBV29-1	TRBJ2-5	CSERGLAAGEYF
TRBV28	TRBJ2-1	CASSRLAGPSNRYNEQFF
TRBV7-9	TRBJ2-5	CASSLFQGTETQYF
TRBV7-9	TRBJ2-1	CASSLRLAGVNEQFF
TRBV28	TRBJ1-1	CASSLLGQGTEAFF
TRBV9	TRBJ2-5	CASSPWGDPVETQYF
TRBV29-1	TRBJ2-5	CSVERGAETQYF
TRBV9	NA	CASSVFSGRTQHF
TRBV4-1	TRBJ2-3	CASSQDLAYSDTQYF
TRBV29-1	TRBJ2-5	CSTEGREGPAGGETQYF
TRBV28	TRBJ2-7	CASGPRNPYEQYF
TRBV11-2	TRBJ2-6	CASSFSPSGANVLTF
TRBV5-6	TRBJ1-2	CASSSSQGSPYGYGYTF
TRBV27	TRBJ2-7	CASSSLDRGEQYF
TRBV29-1	TRBJ2-5	CSVRGTIQETQYF